A single T cell receptor beta chain is shown here with its context. The CDR3 contains 15 residues. V was trimmed by 5 bases and J by 0 bases, leaving 11 bases between them. Germline V gene lookup returns CDR1 MNHNY and CDR2 SVGAGI (reference sequence). The sample belongs to a study of blood T cell repertoires in COVID-19. Study-wide context: From the United States, Italy and Spain came samples of acute and convalescent COVID-19. Sample material is recorded as cDNA or gDNA derived from T cells, B-cell-depleted T cells, or PBMCs.

It was during active infection that Seattle patients were enrolled and then longitudinally followed. Methods used by the authors: By means of reference gene primer amplification, nucleated cell counts were estimated. Method: immunoSEQ multiplex PCR; TCRdb's copy keeps in-frame clones and lacks some. The V and J calls and clone size come from that table; D and trimming were worked out from the DNA. The sample yields fewer than 80,000 clones, about 80% seen once. The receptor was derived from a man over 45 with COVID-19, enrolled during active disease. The chain uses TRBV6-6 and TRBJ1-5, with a possible D match to TRBD1 (6 bases). The sample was peripheral blood. The CDR3 DNA reads as TGTGCCAGCAGTAACGAGGGGGATAGCAATCAGCCCCAGCATTTT. This gives the protein CASSNEGDSNQPQHF.